This TCR beta chain stems from a study of CD8 T cells in Susac syndrome. With random hexamers, reverse transcription was performed on roughly 0.5 to 1 ug of RNA. TCRdb re-called the immunoSEQ multiplex PCR reads with MiXCR, one entry per CDR3 protein. Of approximately 130,000 distinct CDR3 sequences listed, under 95% were seen once; the top ten hold around 0.24%. The CDR3 length is 15 residues. Between the trimmed V and J ends, which lost 3 bases and 0 bases, there was a span of 9 bases. The germline gives CDR1 LNHDA, CDR2 SQIVND (reference sequence). This clonotype was detected only a few times. This TCR was recovered from a human donor with multiple sclerosis. The V gene is TRBV19, the J gene TRBJ2-1; D is unresolved. Sequences were obtained from CD8+ T cells from PBMCs. The CDR3 region is CASSIIASSYNEQFF. CDR3 nucleotides: TGTGCCAGTAGTATTATCGCTAGCTCCTACAATGAGCAGTTCTTC.